The 18 T cell receptor beta chains listed next were all sequenced from one sample in a study of shared clonotypes between healthy human individuals. The repertoire was sequenced with immunoSEQ multiplex PCR; TCRdb's copy has only in-frame clones and lacks some. The sample includes about 100,000 clones, 67% of them seen just once. Sample: memory CD8+ T cells sorted from blood. Indicated subset: CD45RO+ cells pooled with CCR7-negative TemRA cells. Receptors originate from a woman in her 30s in good health.

This clone came up a few times. The rearrangement uses TRBV14 and TRBJ2-3, with D perhaps being TRBD1 or TRBD2 (5 bases each). CDR1 and CDR2 (germline): SGHDN, FVKESK. The length of the CDR3 is 14 residues. V was cut by 3 bases and J by 3 bases, with 10 bases left in between. The CDR3 loop reads CASSQGPSTDTQYF. The CDR3 coding sequence is TGTGCCAGCAGCCAGGGACCATCGACAGATACGCAGTATTTT.

Points on this clone: A read error may account for a junction end that differs from germline. The chain uses TRBV2 and TRBJ2-2; D might be TRBD1 (6 bases). The germline CDR1 and CDR2 sequences are SNHLY and FYNNEI. The CDR3 loop spans 14 amino acids. CDR3 sequence: CASRDSPKTGELFF. DNA of the CDR3: TGTGCCAGCAGGGACAGCCCGAAGACCGGGGAGCTGTTTTTT.

CDR3 DNA: TGTGCCAGCAGCTTGGGACTAGCGGGAGTGTATGAGCAGTTCTTC. This codes for CASSLGLAGVYEQFF. The chain couples TRBV5-8 to TRBJ2-1; TRBD2 aligns across 12 bases. The CDR3 sequence is 15 residues long. The germline V gene has CDR1 SGHTS and CDR2 YDEGEE. J was trimmed by 8 bases and V by 0 bases; bases with no gene match: 3.

The table lists this clone with a few counts. The gene calls are TRBV11-2 and TRBJ2-2; no reliable D call. V was shortened by 5 bases and J by 3 bases, with 10 bases between the two germline ends. Germline V lookup: CDR1 SGHAT, CDR2 FQNNGV. This CDR3 is 14 amino acids long. The CDR3 sequence: CASSNAQYTGELFF. In nucleotides, the CDR3 is TGTGCCAGCAGCAACGCACAGTACACCGGGGAGCTGTTTTTT.

This clone was observed a few times. The V call is TRBV7-2, the J call TRBJ2-7, with TRBD2 as a possible D gene (5 bases). V lost 1 base and J lost 3, with 10 bases in between. This CDR3 has 14 amino acids. Germline CDR1 reads SGHTA; CDR2 reads FQGNSA. The chain's CDR3 is CASSLDIGVYEQYF. Here the CDR3 DNA reads TGTGCCAGCAGCTTAGATATCGGGGTCTACGAGCAGTACTTC.

The gene calls are TRBV7-9 and TRBJ2-1; D unresolved. This CDR3 is 12 amino acids long. Trimming left V 4 bases short and J 10 bases short, with 11 bases between. CDR1 and CDR2 (germline): SEHNR, FQNEAQ (reference sequence). DNA for the CDR3: TGTGCCAGCAGCTCGGACCCCACAGAGCAGTTCTTC. Protein product: CASSSDPTEQFF.

Many counts were recorded for this clone. This chain links TRBV13 with TRBJ2-2; D possibly corresponds to TRBD1 (5 bases). Trimming shortened V by 5 bases and J by 6 bases, and 19 bases separated the two germline ends. This CDR3 contains 16 residues. Looked up from germline, CDR1 is PRHDT and CDR2 is FYEKMQ (reference sequence). DNA of the CDR3: TGTGCCAGCAGCCATATACAGGCTGAAGGGCCCGGGGAGCTGTTTTTT. Amino acids: CASSHIQAEGPGELFF.

V usage is TRBV2 and J usage is TRBJ1-3; D not resolved. The CDR3 is 16 residues long. Per germline, CDR1 SNHLY and CDR2 FYNNEI. Trimming removed 4 bases at V and 4 bases at J, with 17 bases between. Here the CDR3 DNA reads TGTGCCAGCAGTGTTGTCGGCAGACAAAGGGGAAACACCATATATTTT. It encodes CASSVVGRQRGNTIYF.

In nucleotides, the CDR3 is TGCGCCAGCAGCTTGGACAGTCAATTTCCCTATGGCTACACCTTC. It codes for CASSLDSQFPYGYTF. The V call is TRBV5-1, the J call TRBJ1-2; D unclear. CDR1 and CDR2 from the germline V gene are SGHRS and YFSETQ. This CDR3 has 15 residues. Trimming shortened V by 0 bases and J by 4 bases, and 13 bases separated the two germline ends.

The V gene is TRBV29-1, the J gene TRBJ2-1; 10 bases fit TRBD1. CDR1 and CDR2 from the germline V gene are SQVTM and ANQGSEA. The V and J ends lost 3 bases and 10 bases, in that order; junction bases with no gene match: 9. This CDR3 has 14 residues. CDR3 in amino acids: CSVDVGQGVGEQFF. The CDR3 DNA sequence: TGCAGCGTTGATGTAGGACAGGGGGTAGGAGAGCAGTTCTTC.

The CDR3 is CASSIAGARGQYF. In nucleotides, the CDR3 is TGCGCCAGCAGCATAGCGGGAGCACGTGGGCAGTACTTC. V is TRBV4-1 and J is TRBJ2-4, with 9 positions matching TRBD2. Germline loops: CDR1 MGHRA, CDR2 YSYEKL. The V segment lost 5 bases and the J segment 13 bases; nucleotides outside the gene matches: 9. The CDR3 totals 13 residues.

This clone has a handful of counts. A far larger clone is only one base removed, so a read error is likely. The V gene is TRBV2, the J gene TRBJ2-5; maybe TRBD2 (7 bases). The closer fit of TRBJ2-7 to the DNA end suggests the J call may be wrong. The CDR3 is 15 residues long. The germline CDR1 and CDR2 sequences are SNHLY and FYNNEI. The CDR3 DNA follows: TGTGCCAGCAGTGATAGGGGGGGCGGAGCATACGAGCAGTACTTC. This gives the protein CASSDRGGGAYEQYF.

The chain is built from TRBV4-1 and TRBJ2-3; D is uncertain. From germline, CDR1 is MGHRA and CDR2 YSYEKL. The CDR3 is 14 residues long. V lost 4 bases to trimming and J lost 4 bases, with 12 bases between them. CDR3 sequence (DNA): TGCGCCAGCAGCCTCCTAGTTTTTGCAGATACGCAGTATTTT. This codes for CASSLLVFADTQYF.

This sequence joins TRBV10-2 and TRBJ2-7; 9 positions match TRBD2. From germline, CDR1 is WSHSY and CDR2 SAAADI. This CDR3 is built from 19 residues. J was trimmed by 2 bases and V by 7 bases; bases with no gene match: 21. For the CDR3, the DNA is TGCGCCAGCATTCCCCGATTGGGTCTAGCGGGAAAAAAGACCTACGAGCAGTACTTC. This gives the protein CASIPRLGLAGKKTYEQYF.

Remarks on this clone: Given a much more abundant clone one base away, this may be a read error. The rearrangement joins TRBV28 to TRBJ2-6; unclear D gene. The CDR3 is made up of 14 amino acids. Trimming left V 5 bases short and J 0 bases short, with 5 bases between. The V gene's germline CDR1 is MDHEN and CDR2 SYDVKM. The CDR3 nucleotides read TGTGCCAGCAGTCCCTTCTCTGGGGCCAACGTCCTGACTTTC. Translating it yields CASSPFSGANVLTF.

The V and J genes are TRBV7-9 and TRBJ2-6; the match to TRBD1 covers 7 bases. This CDR3 is 19 amino acids long. Germline CDR1 and CDR2: SEHNR and FQNEAQ (reference sequence). Trimming at V came to 6 bases and at J to 0 bases, leaving 14 bases not matched to a gene. The CDR3 DNA sequence: TGTGCCAGCAGGGCGGGCCGGGACAGCTACTCCTCTGGGGCCAACGTCCTGACTTTC. Residues: CASRAGRDSYSSGANVLTF.

This chain connects TRBV2 to TRBJ2-5; no clear D gene. Germline V gene data show CDR1 as SNHLY and CDR2 as FYNNEI. V lost 3 bases to trimming and J lost 5 bases, with 7 bases between them. This CDR3 has 12 residues. The CDR3 is CASSDGPETQYF. The CDR3 DNA is TGTGCCAGCAGTGATGGGCCCGAGACCCAGTACTTC. Looking up the rest from reference TRBV2 and TRBJ2-5 gives the full variable domain: EPEVTQTPSHQVTQMGQEVILRCVPISNHLYFYWYRQILGQKVEFLVSFYNNEISEKSEIFDDQFSVERPDGSNFTLKIRSTKLEDSAMYFCASSDGPETQYFGPGTRLLVL.

This chain joins TRBV19 and TRBJ2-3; D unresolved. The germline V gene encodes CDR1 LNHDA and CDR2 SQIVND (reference sequence). The CDR3 contains 13 residues. The V end was cut by 3 bases, the J end by 4 bases, with 8 bases between. Here the CDR3 DNA reads TGTGCCAGTAGTATTTTTGGGGCAGATACGCAGTATTTT. Residues: CASSIFGADTQYF.